Given below is one T cell receptor beta chain in context. This clonotype was detected a few times. The antigen this receptor binds is unknown. No clone much larger than this one lies a single base away; base qualities are absent. V is pruned by 6 bases and J by 0 bases, leaving 14 bases of the junction without a gene match. CDR1 and CDR2 are read off the germline V gene as SQVTM and ANQGSEA. The CDR3 runs 18 amino acids, cysteine and phenylalanine included. Only CDR3 DNA remains: 54 bases, in frame from the first base. The sample's time point label, decoded: patch test 3, about 24 weeks after DPC sensitization. Reading the label with the study, this specimen's treatment or condition is: therapeutic diphenylcyclopropenone sensitization with weekly scalp DPC. At every patch-test visit, the blood draw took place before the patch test was put on. Eligible patients were aged 18 to 70, diagnosed with alopecia, deemed suitable for DPC therapy, and excluded if pregnant. Total RNA was extracted from unfractionated whole blood collected in Tempus Blood RNA tubes.

This sample is drawn from a study of human T cells and chemical hapten exposure (dated by TCRdb to the early 2020s). Notes on the research overall: For sensitization, 2% DPC in acetone was applied to an approximately 2 cm by approximately 2 cm area of upper inner arm skin. Throughout the study period of roughly 24 weeks, patients also received therapeutic DPC doses to the scalp every week. Patch testing was done on the upper back using Finn chambers containing 0.01% DPC, and results were scored after 6 days according to International Contact Dermatitis Research Group standards. The patient cohort, mostly female, included alopecia areata with under or over 50% scalp involvement, alopecia totalis and alopecia universalis. Libraries were pooled for sequencing, and variation in per-sample TCR yields was attributed mainly to small differences in library volumes within the pool. The study tracked peripheral blood TCR repertoire changes in vivo during primary and secondary sensitization to the hapten diphenylcyclopropenone (DPC) in alopecia patients. Patient blood was sampled pre-sensitization (week 0) and at 2, 6 and about 24 weeks after DPC sensitization. Twenty-nine alopecia patients gave blood for TCR sequencing at one to four time points (pre-sensitization, 2, 6 and 24 weeks).

Libraries were constructed by RACE. Sequencing was performed on a NextSeq 500. Library preparation attached unique molecular identifiers to individual cDNA molecules for quantitative, reproducible TCR counting. Each blood RNA sample was used to sequence both TCR alpha and TCR beta chains. Turning to the authors' computational methods: Samples had a median of approximately 93,000 TCRs, with a range from about 23,224 to 750,000. The Decombinator software suite was used to annotate the V, J and CDR3 of the TCR reads. For the PS versus PT1 abundance plots, all samples were subsampled to the same number of TCRs (28,000). TCRs were defined as expanded if absent before sensitization and observed at least eight times at the 2-week time point. The public reads were quality trimmed at Q25 with fastp and then assembled into clones with MiXCR by TCRdb, keeping productive beta chains. A single entry per CDR3 protein holds the most common genes and DNA from its merged rows. The V and J calls and clone size are TCRdb's, not the authors'. The sample data list roughly 84,000 distinct CDR3 sequences, and less than 14% of these were observed just once. The top ten hold about 4% of the sample.

Here is what the overall study found, with its caveats: After repeated subsampling, the strength of the expansion versus patch-test correlation and the threshold at which it became significant changed. Because all patients had alopecia, a presumed autoimmune disease, the immune response of the patients might differ from that of healthy individuals. DPC sensitization did not change the number of TCRs with a frequency above 1 in 1000, and there was no evidence of changes in global repertoire structure. A positive correlation was found between the number of PT1 expanded TCRs and patch test score, with significance reached at thresholds 8, 16 and 32 but not 4. Significantly more large CDR3 similarity clusters were formed by expanded TCRs than by pre-sensitization or healthy control sets, consistent with antigen-driven responses.

The rearranged chain carries TRBV29-1 and TRBJ1-5, and 10 bases in between align with TRBD1. Sequencing used whole blood, obtained in connection with sensitization to the hapten diphenylcyclopropenone (DPC). This receptor was identified in a woman aged 45-65 years with alopecia areata. Some clones in this sample may be carry-over from other donors' samples. The nucleotide sequence is TGCAGCGTCCGCATCGGGGGACAGGGGCACCATAGCAATCAGCCCCAGCATTTT. Translated, this gives CSVRIGGQGHHSNQPQHF.